Presented here are 14 T cell receptor beta chains from one specimen sequenced in a study of blood T cell repertoires in COVID-19. Clones were sequenced by immunoSEQ multiplex PCR, and TCRdb holds only the in-frame ones, with some missing. Here the sample spans roughly 140,000 clones, around 84% being singletons. The sample taken for sequencing was peripheral blood. These receptors came from a woman between 45 and 65 years old in a cohort sampled during active or convalescent COVID-19.

The chain recombines TRBV13 with TRBJ2-2, with D tentatively TRBD1 (6 bases). Germline V gene lookup returns CDR1 PRHDT and CDR2 FYEKMQ (reference sequence). Trimming cost V 5 bases and J 5 bases, with 12 bases left between them. This CDR3 is 14 amino acids long. The CDR3 is CASSPGQPTGELFF. The CDR3 DNA follows: TGTGCCAGCAGCCCCGGACAGCCTACCGGGGAGCTGTTTTTT.

The rearrangement joins TRBV18 to TRBJ2-5; 11 bases agree with TRBD1. Germline CDR1 KGHSH, CDR2 LQKENI. CDR3 length equals 16 residues. The V segment lost 3 bases and the J segment 1 base; nucleotides outside the gene matches: 4. CDR3 residues: CASSPGTGGAQETQYF. The CDR3 nucleotides are TGTGCCAGCTCACCCGGGACAGGGGGTGCCCAAGAGACCCAGTACTTC.

The chain links TRBV3-1 (or the pseudogene TRBV3-2) to TRBJ2-5; possible D gene TRBD1, 5 bases. The CDR3 has 14 amino acids. Germline-derived CDR1 and CDR2 are LGHDT and YNNKEL (reference sequence). Trimming pared 7 bases from V and 1 base from J, leaving 13 bases between. The CDR3 spells CASTSQGGQETQYF. CDR3 coding DNA: TGTGCCAGCACCAGCCAGGGTGGCCAAGAGACCCAGTACTTC.

This chain connects TRBV7-9 to TRBJ1-6; D is possibly TRBD1 (6 bases). The V end was cut by 5 bases, the J end by 7 bases, with 9 bases between. Germline V lookup: CDR1 SEHNR, CDR2 FQNEAQ (reference sequence). This CDR3 has 13 residues. CDR3 sequence reads: CASSPGVNSPLHF. In DNA, the CDR3 is TGTGCCAGCAGCCCAGGGGTAAATTCACCCCTCCACTTT.

The chain links TRBV11-3 to TRBJ2-7; 7 nucleotides align to TRBD1. Germline CDR1 reads SGHNT; CDR2 reads YENEEA. The CDR3 spans 15 residues. The V gene end was trimmed by 5 bases and the J gene end by 4 bases; junction bases not matched to a gene: 11. The CDR3 DNA is TGTGCCAGCAGCCAAACCGGGACAGAGCGATACGAGCAGTACTTC. It yields the protein CASSQTGTERYEQYF.

The rearrangement uses TRBV7-2 and TRBJ2-5; D uncertain. The CDR3 is made up of 14 amino acids. V lost 3 bases and J lost 0, with 8 bases in between. CDR1 and CDR2 from the germline V gene are SGHTA and FQGNSA. The CDR3 coding sequence is TGTGCCAGCAGCTTGACTCGGAACCAAGAGACCCAGTACTTC. Translating gives CASSLTRNQETQYF.

This clone was counted a single time. The chain links TRBV29-1 to TRBJ2-3; 9 nucleotides align to TRBD2. The ends lost 7 bases at V and 2 bases at J; junction bases unmatched: 7. Looked up from germline, CDR1 is SQVTM and CDR2 is ANQGSEA. The CDR3 is made up of 14 amino acids. CDR3 in amino acids: CSDLRGGSTDTQYF. Written as DNA, the CDR3 is TGCAGCGACCTGCGGGGGGGATCCACAGATACGCAGTATTTT.

The chain uses TRBV10-2 and TRBJ2-7, with 9 bases that match TRBD1. There are 16 residues in the CDR3. The V and J ends lost 4 bases and 6 bases, in that order; junction bases with no gene match: 13. Per germline, CDR1 WSHSY and CDR2 SAAADI. The CDR3 reads CASSGTTGTGFSEQYF. DNA of the CDR3: TGCGCCAGCAGTGGGACAACCGGGACAGGGTTCAGCGAGCAGTACTTC.

This clone was seen repeatedly, ten times or more. J is TRBJ1-5 and V is TRBV19; D is unresolved. The CDR3 consists of 15 residues. V shed 2 bases and J shed 3 bases, with 11 bases lying between them. Germline CDR1 is LNHDA and CDR2 is SQIVND (reference sequence). Here the CDR3 DNA reads TGTGCCAGTAGTATAACACACAACACCAATCAGCCCCAGCATTTT. Residues: CASSITHNTNQPQHF.

The chain uses TRBV18 and TRBJ2-3, with TRBD1 as a possible D gene (5 bases). This CDR3 is 17 amino acids long. Germline V CDR1 and CDR2: KGHSH, LQKENI. V was clipped by 2 bases and J by 2 bases, with 17 bases between them. The CDR3 DNA follows: TGTGCCAGCTCACCAATTCTTGCAGGGCAGAACACAGATACGCAGTATTTT. Protein sequence: CASSPILAGQNTDTQYF.

This clone turned up a few times. This rearrangement joins TRBV7-3 to TRBJ2-5; 8 bases are a match to TRBD2. Losses at the gene ends were 0 bases for V and 2 bases for J; bases not matched to a gene: 8. The CDR3 contains 17 residues. Germline CDR1 reads SGHTA; CDR2 reads FQGTGA. The CDR3 DNA follows: TGTGCCAGCAGCTTAACCGGGGGGGCTGCGGGGCAAGAGACCCAGTACTTC. Encoded protein: CASSLTGGAAGQETQYF.

The rearrangement uses TRBV10-2 and TRBJ2-7; the match to TRBD1 covers 8 bases. V lost 6 bases, J lost 1 base, and 5 bases stayed unmatched. Germline V gene lookup returns CDR1 WSHSY and CDR2 SAAADI. This CDR3 is built from 14 residues. The CDR3 nucleotides are TGCGCCAGCAGGGACAGGGTCGCGTCCTACGAGCAGTACTTC. Its translation: CASRDRVASYEQYF.

V is TRBV5-1 and J is TRBJ1-3; TRBD1 might be the D (6 bases). The CDR3 length is 15 residues. CDR1 and CDR2 (germline): SGHRS, YFSETQ. With 0 bases removed from V and 2 bases from J, the gap between germline ends came to 9 bases. CDR3 in amino acids: CASSLGTATGNTIYF. DNA of the CDR3: TGCGCCAGCAGCTTGGGGACAGCTACTGGAAACACCATATATTTT. Based on the CDR3 plus reference TRBV5-1 and TRBJ1-3, the full variable domain is KAGVTQTPRYLIKTRGQQVTLSCSPISGHRSVSWYQQTPGQGLQFLFEYFSETQRNKGNFPGRFSGRQFSNSRSEMNVSTLELGDSALYLCASSLGTATGNTIYFGEGSWLTVV.

This clone was seen only a few times. V and J are TRBV7-3 and TRBJ2-2; 9 positions agree with TRBD2. The junction had 5 bases not matched to a gene; V was cut back by 2 bases and J by 7 bases. The length of the CDR3 is 15 residues. The germline V gene has CDR1 SGHTA and CDR2 FQGTGA. The CDR3 bases are TGTGCCAGCAGCTTACTAGCGGGGTTGAACGGGGAGCTGTTTTTT. It yields the protein CASSLLAGLNGELFF.